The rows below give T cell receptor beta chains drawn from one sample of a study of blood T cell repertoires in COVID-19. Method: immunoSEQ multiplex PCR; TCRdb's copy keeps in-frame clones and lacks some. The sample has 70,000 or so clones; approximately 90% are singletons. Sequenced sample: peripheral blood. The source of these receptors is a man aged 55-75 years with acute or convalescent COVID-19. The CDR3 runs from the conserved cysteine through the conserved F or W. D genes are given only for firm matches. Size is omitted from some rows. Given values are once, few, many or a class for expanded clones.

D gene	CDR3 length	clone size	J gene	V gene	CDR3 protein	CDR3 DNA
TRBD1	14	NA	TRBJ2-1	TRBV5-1	CASRKGAIDNEQFF	TGCGCCAGCAGGAAGGGGGCGATCGACAATGAGCAGTTCTTC
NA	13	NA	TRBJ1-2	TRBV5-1	CASRSEFGEGYTF	TGCGCCAGCAGATCGGAGTTCGGTGAAGGCTACACCTTC
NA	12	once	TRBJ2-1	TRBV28	CASSREWNEQFF	TGTGCCAGCAGCCGCGAGTGGAATGAGCAGTTCTTC
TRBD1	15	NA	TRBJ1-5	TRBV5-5	CASSPVGQGGQPQHF	TGTGCCAGCAGCCCGGTGGGACAGGGTGGTCAGCCCCAGCATTTT
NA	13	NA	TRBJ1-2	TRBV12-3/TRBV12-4	CASSLGGGYGYTF	TGTGCCAGCAGTTTAGGGGGGGGCTATGGCTACACCTTC
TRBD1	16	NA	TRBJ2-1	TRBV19	CASSIANRGPYNEQFF	TGTGCCAGTAGTATAGCAAACAGGGGCCCCTACAATGAGCAGTTCTTC
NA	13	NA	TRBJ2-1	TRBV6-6	CASSPGVYNEQFF	TGTGCCAGCAGCCCGGGGGTTTACAATGAGCAGTTCTTC
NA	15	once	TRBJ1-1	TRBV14	CASSQLTRRRAEAFF	TGTGCCAGCAGCCAATTGACACGCCGGAGGGCTGAAGCTTTCTTT
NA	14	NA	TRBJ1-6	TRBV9	CASSFGQSNSPLHF	TGTGCCAGCAGCTTTGGACAGTCGAATTCACCCCTCCACTTT
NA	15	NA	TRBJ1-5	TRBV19	CASTRAGGDFQPQHF	TGTGCCAGTACCAGGGCGGGGGGCGACTTTCAGCCCCAGCATTTT
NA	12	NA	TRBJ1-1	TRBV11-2	CASSLASREAFF	TGTGCCAGCAGCTTAGCCTCCAGGGAAGCTTTCTTT
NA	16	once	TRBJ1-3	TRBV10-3	CAISENKGNSGNTIYF	TGTGCCATCAGTGAGAATAAGGGGAACTCTGGAAACACCATATATTTT
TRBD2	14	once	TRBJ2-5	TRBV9	CASSLRGLGETQYF	TGTGCCAGCAGCTTACGAGGACTAGGAGAGACCCAGTACTTC
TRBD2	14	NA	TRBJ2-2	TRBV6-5	CATLGGIDTGELFF	TGTGCCACCCTGGGGGGGATTGACACCGGGGAGCTGTTTTTT
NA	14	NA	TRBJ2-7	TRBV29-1	CSVRQSIDSYEQYF	TGCAGCGTCCGACAGAGTATAGACTCCTACGAGCAGTACTTC
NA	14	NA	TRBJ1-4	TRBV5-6	CASSEGVTNEKLFF	TGTGCCAGCAGCGAGGGGGTGACTAATGAAAAACTGTTTTTT
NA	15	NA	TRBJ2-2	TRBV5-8	CASSGVRVYTGELFF	TGTGCCAGCAGCGGCGTCAGGGTTTACACCGGGGAGCTGTTTTTT
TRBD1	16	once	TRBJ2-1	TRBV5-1	CASSSATGALNREQFF	TGCGCCAGCAGCTCAGCTACAGGGGCACTTAATCGGGAGCAGTTCTTC
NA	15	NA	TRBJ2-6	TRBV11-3	CASSFSNSGANVLTF	TGTGCCAGCAGCTTTTCTAACTCTGGGGCCAACGTCCTGACTTTC
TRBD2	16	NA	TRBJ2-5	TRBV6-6	CASSLRRGLAQETQYF	TGTGCCAGCAGTCTCCGACGAGGACTAGCCCAAGAGACCCAGTACTTC
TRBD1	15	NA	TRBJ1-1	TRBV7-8	CASSSGQGSATEAFF	TGTGCCAGCAGCTCGGGACAGGGGTCGGCCACTGAAGCTTTCTTT
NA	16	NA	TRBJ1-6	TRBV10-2	CASSEPSSSYNSPLHF	TGCGCCAGCAGTGAACCCTCGAGCTCCTATAATTCACCCCTCCACTTT
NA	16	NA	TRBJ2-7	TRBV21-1	CASSKGPDCNSYEQYF	TGTGCCAGCAGCAAAGGGCCGGACTGTAATAGCTACGAGCAGTACTTC
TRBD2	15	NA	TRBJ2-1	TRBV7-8	CASSLGLAGSNEQFF	TGTGCCAGCAGCTTAGGACTAGCGGGGAGCAATGAGCAGTTCTTC
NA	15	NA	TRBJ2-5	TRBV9	CASSVSVGGWETQYF	TGTGCCAGCAGCGTATCGGTTGGAGGGTGGGAGACCCAGTACTTC
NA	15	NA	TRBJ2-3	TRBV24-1	CATSDLLSSTDTQYF	TGTGCCACCAGTGATTTGTTGTCTAGCACAGATACGCAGTATTTT
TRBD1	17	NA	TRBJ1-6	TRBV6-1	CASSGGTGGSNQSPLHF	TGTGCCAGCAGTGGGGGGACAGGGGGCTCCAACCAGTCACCCCTCCACTTT
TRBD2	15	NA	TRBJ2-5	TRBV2	CASSRLAGVRETQYF	TGTGCCAGCAGTAGACTAGCGGGGGTTAGAGAGACCCAGTACTTC